This T cell receptor (beta chain) was identified in a study of shared clonotypes between healthy human individuals. Unsorted PBMC replicate PCRs drew on around 270 ng DNA, representing 25,000 to 30,000 T cell genomes. Original handling: There were no quality scores in the junction-only immunoSEQ sequences, so filtering differed. Sequencing was performed with immunoSEQ multiplex PCR; in TCRdb, only in-frame clones are kept and a portion is missing. V and J calls and clone size follow that table, whereas D and trimming were derived from the DNA. The sample consists of about 520,000 clones, roughly 80% of them appearing once. CDR3 length equals 17 residues. The V and J ends lost 3 bases and 4 bases, in that order; junction bases with no gene match: 5. Germline CDR1 and CDR2: SGHDT and YYEEEE.

This sequence originates from a middle-aged woman in good health. Some clones in this sample may be carry-over from other donors' samples. Sequencing was carried out using PBMCs. The chain carries TRBV5-6 and TRBJ2-2; 14 bases fit TRBD2. The CDR3 coding sequence is TGTGCCAGCAGCTCGGGGACTAGCGGGAGACGCACCGGGGAGCTGTTTTTT. It yields the protein CASSSGTSGRRTGELFF. Together with reference TRBV5-6 and TRBJ2-2, the CDR3 gives the full variable domain: DAGVTQSPTHLIKTRGQQVTLRCSPKSGHDTVSWYQQALGQGPQFIFQYYEEEERQRGNFPDRFSGHQFPNYSSELNVNALLLGDSALYLCASSSGTSGRRTGELFFGEGSRLTVL.